Following are 21 T cell receptor beta chains from one sample sequenced in a study of identical twins. One entry per CDR3 protein, called by TCRdb with MiXCR from the 5' RACE reads. The data show roughly 260,000 distinct CDR3 sequences, about 14% seen once. Sequenced: memory (CD45RO+) T cells sorted from blood. The receptors stem from a woman aged 18-29 years in good health.

The sample holds a few counts of this clonotype. CDR3 amino acids: CASSLATRIYNEQFF. CDR3 bases: TGCGCCAGCAGCTTGGCCACCCGTATCTACAATGAGCAGTTCTTC. The chain uses TRBV5-1 and TRBJ2-1; D gene ambiguous. Germline V lookup: CDR1 SGHRS, CDR2 YFSETQ. V lost 0 bases and J 3 bases, leaving 10 bases between the germline ends. This CDR3 is 15 amino acids long.

At least ten counts were recorded for this clonotype. The chain employs TRBV12-3 or TRBV12-4 and TRBJ2-1; TRBD2 matches at 14 bases. The V gene end was trimmed by 5 bases and the J gene end by 6 bases; junction bases not matched to a gene: 3. The CDR3 has 15 amino acids. This CDR3 reads CASSAGTSGSNEQFF. The CDR3 coding sequence is TGTGCCAGCAGTGCCGGGACTAGCGGGAGCAATGAGCAGTTCTTC.

This clonotype was seen a handful of times. V usage is TRBV20-1 and J usage is TRBJ2-1; D gene ambiguous. V was cut by 5 bases and J by 6 bases, with 14 bases left in between. Germline lookup yields CDR1 DFQATT and CDR2 SNEGSKA (reference sequence). The length of the CDR3 is 13 residues. CDR3 loop: CSAPGPYANEQFF. In DNA, the CDR3 is TGCAGTGCTCCCGGACCCTACGCCAATGAGCAGTTCTTC.

The genes are TRBV11-2 and TRBJ2-6, with 14 positions matching TRBD2. CDR3 size: 20 residues. Germline V gene data show CDR1 as SGHAT and CDR2 as FQNNGV. The V segment lost 6 bases and the J segment 0 bases; nucleotides outside the gene matches: 10. This CDR3 reads CASSPRLAGGTYSGANVLTF. The DNA of the CDR3 is TGTGCCAGCAGTCCCCGACTAGCGGGAGGGACGTACTCTGGGGCCAACGTCCTGACTTTC.

DNA for the CDR3: TGTGCCTGGAGTAGGGAAGAGTACGAGCAGTACTTC. Amino acid sequence: CAWSREEYEQYF. The J gene is TRBJ2-7, the V gene TRBV30; D unresolved. CDR1 and CDR2 from the germline V gene are GTSNPN and SVGIG (reference sequence). V lost 2 bases and J 4 bases, leaving 9 bases between the germline ends. CDR3 length equals 12 residues.

The chain employs TRBV7-2 and TRBJ1-2; 10 bases match TRBD1. The CDR3 contains 15 residues. The germline V gene has CDR1 SGHTA and CDR2 FQGNSA. Trimming cost V 0 bases and J 4 bases; bases outside gene matches: 2. CDR3 bases: TGTGCCAGCAGCTTAGCGACAGGGGGCGGCTATGGCTACACCTTC. It is translated as CASSLATGGGYGYTF.

This clonotype was counted ten times or more. The chain uses TRBV20-1 and TRBJ2-5; the D call may be TRBD1 or TRBD2 (6 bases each). The CDR3 runs to 13 residues. Germline-derived CDR1 and CDR2 are DFQATT and SNEGSKA (reference sequence). Here the CDR3 DNA reads TGCCTTATGAGTGGCGGGACACAAGAGACCCAGTACTTC. This gives the protein CLMSGGTQETQYF.

This clonotype was counted between two and nine times. A junction end diverges from the germline sequence, so it may reflect a read error. The rearrangement joins TRBV9 to TRBJ1-1; D is perhaps TRBD1 (5 bases). Germline V lookup: CDR1 SGDLS, CDR2 YYNGEE. The CDR3 has 14 residues. CDR3 region: CANSVDPTALEAFF. Written as DNA, the CDR3 is TGTGCCAACAGCGTAGATCCGACAGCCCTTGAAGCTTTCTTT.

This clonotype has a handful of counts. This rearrangement joins TRBV20-1 to TRBJ1-5, with 11 bases matching TRBD1. This CDR3 is 13 amino acids long. Germline loops: CDR1 DFQATT, CDR2 SNEGSKA (reference sequence). Trimming took 3 bases from V and 12 from J; bases not matched to a gene: 7. Here the CDR3 DNA reads TGCAGTGCTAGCCCCGACGGGACAGGGGGCCAGCATTTT. It yields the protein CSASPDGTGGQHF.

The chain combines TRBV5-6 with TRBJ1-4; D might be TRBD1 (6 bases). V lost 3 bases and J lost 4, with 13 bases in between. The CDR3 has 15 amino acids. CDR1 is SGHDT, CDR2 YYEEEE, per germline. The CDR3 here is CASSSRGAINEKLFF. CDR3 DNA sequence: TGTGCCAGCAGCTCACGGGGGGCAATTAATGAAAAACTGTTTTTT.

This clonotype was recorded a few times. The gene calls are TRBV11-3 and TRBJ2-7; D uncertain. CDR1 SGHNT and CDR2 YENEEA come from the germline V gene. Deletions cut 7 bases from V and 3 bases from J, with 4 bases between. The CDR3 loop spans 10 amino acids. The CDR3 sequence: CASIIYEQYF. DNA for the CDR3: TGTGCCAGCATAATCTACGAGCAGTACTTC.

The chain recombines TRBV20-1 with TRBJ1-2; D unclear. Trimming stripped 5 bases from V and 8 bases from J, with 12 bases between. Germline CDR1 and CDR2: DFQATT and SNEGSKA (reference sequence). CDR3 length: 11 residues. In DNA form, the CDR3 reads TGCAGTGCTCCCCTTTCCGGCGGCTACACCTTC. Protein: CSAPLSGGYTF.

The chain uses TRBV12-3 or TRBV12-4 and TRBJ2-7, with D hard to call. The CDR3 spans 14 residues. The ends were cut back, 5 bases at V and 3 bases at J, with 14 bases in the middle. DNA for the CDR3: TGTGCCAGCAGTCCCCTGGGGTTGGGCTACGAGCAGTACTTC. As protein: CASSPLGLGYEQYF.

The gene calls are TRBV9 and TRBJ2-7, with unresolved D. CDR1 is SGDLS and CDR2 is YYNGEE in the germline V gene. The V gene lost 3 bases and the J gene lost 2 bases, with 12 bases spanning the gap. The CDR3 length is 14 residues. DNA of the CDR3: TGTGCCAGCAGCGCCCATCAAGCTACCTACGAGCAGTACTTC. It yields the protein CASSAHQATYEQYF.

V usage is TRBV6-1 and J usage is TRBJ2-2; D gene unclear. The CDR3 consists of 14 residues. CDR1 is MNHNS and CDR2 is SASEGT in the germline V gene. Trimming stripped 5 bases from V and 4 bases from J, with 11 bases between. The DNA of the CDR3 is TGTGCCAGCAGTCTGACGATGGGCACCGGGGAGCTGTTTTTT. Translating gives CASSLTMGTGELFF.

The chain carries TRBV7-9 and TRBJ2-2, with 12 positions matching TRBD2. Per germline, CDR1 SEHNR and CDR2 FQNEAQ (reference sequence). The CDR3 is 17 amino acids. The J segment lost 7 bases and the V segment lost 5 bases, leaving 11 bases of the junction unmatched. CDR3 sequence: CASSRGRTSGTDGELFF. DNA of the CDR3: TGTGCCAGCAGCCGAGGAAGGACTAGCGGGACCGACGGGGAGCTGTTTTTT.

This clonotype was recorded a few times. The genes are TRBV12-3 or TRBV12-4 and TRBJ1-2, with 7 bases that match TRBD1. V trimming: 5 bases; J trimming: 2 bases; junction bases outside the gene matches: 8. The CDR3 extends over 15 amino acids. CDR3 protein: CASSIQQGSNYGYTF. The DNA of the CDR3 is TGTGCCAGCAGTATACAACAGGGGTCCAACTATGGCTACACCTTC.

J is TRBJ1-2 and V is TRBV20-1; a possible D gene is TRBD1 (6 bases). Trimming stripped 2 bases from V and 4 bases from J, with 14 bases between. CDR1 DFQATT and CDR2 SNEGSKA come from the germline V gene (reference sequence). The length of the CDR3 is 14 residues. Here the CDR3 DNA reads TGCAGTGCTAGAAGACAGGACGGCGGCTATGGCTACACCTTC. This codes for CSARRQDGGYGYTF.

The rearrangement uses TRBV6-1 and TRBJ1-6; 7 bases are shared with TRBD1. Per the germline V gene, CDR1 is MNHNS and CDR2 is SASEGT. V lost 6 bases to trimming and J lost 9 bases; unmatched junction nucleotides: 8. This CDR3 has 14 amino acids. In DNA form, the CDR3 reads TGTGCCAGCAGATGGGGGACAGAAGCTTCACCCCTCCACTTT. It yields the protein CASRWGTEASPLHF.

V and J are TRBV9 and TRBJ2-1, with 7 bases matching TRBD1. J lost 7 bases, V lost 1 base, and 2 bases had no gene match. The CDR3 is 13 amino acids. The germline gives CDR1 SGDLS, CDR2 YYNGEE. The CDR3 bases are TGTGCCAGCAGCGTAATGGGACAGAATGAGCAGTTCTTC. It is translated as CASSVMGQNEQFF.

The chain joins TRBV20-1 to TRBJ2-5; 8 bases map to TRBD2. J was trimmed by 5 bases and V by 6 bases; bases with no gene match: 8. In germline, CDR1 is DFQATT, CDR2 SNEGSKA (reference sequence). CDR3 size: 13 residues. The CDR3 DNA is TGCAGTGCGCAGGACCTAGCGGGTGAGACCCAGTACTTC. Its protein is CSAQDLAGETQYF.